This T cell receptor beta chain originates from a study of T-cell memory formation after mild COVID-19. CDR1 is SGHVS and CDR2 is FNYEAQ in the germline V gene. The V end lost 0 bases, the J end lost 3 bases, and 9 bases lay between the germline ends. The CDR3 consists of 14 residues. TCRdb passed the 5' RACE reads through MiXCR, listing each CDR3 protein once. The data show nearly 110,000 distinct CDR3 sequences, about 17% seen once. This chain uses TRBV7-6 with TRBJ2-7; D perhaps matches TRBD1 (5 bases). The sequence was collected from an adult woman who had mild COVID-19 (a few samples of this study predate the infection). Cell type and time point are not known. Material for sequencing was PBMCs or a T cell subset sorted from them (not recorded which). CDR3 loop: CASSLAGVGYEQYF. CDR3 DNA sequence: TGTGCCAGCAGCTTAGCAGGGGTGGGCTACGAGCAGTACTTC.